This T cell receptor beta chain derives from a study of T cell responses to AZD1222 COVID-19 vaccine. Findings and limits, study-wide: Seropositive at baseline were only six AZD1222 recipients.

Sequencing was performed with immunoSEQ multiplex PCR; in TCRdb, only in-frame clones are kept and a portion is missing. Altogether around 150,000 clones are present, about 92% being singletons, with the ten largest covering 4.4%. Regarding this clone: Antigen unknown.

The germline V and J ends were trimmed by 3 bases and 2 bases, with 11 bases remaining between them. Germline V gives CDR1 KGHSH, CDR2 LQKENI. CDR3 length: 14 amino acids. The chain uses TRBV18 and TRBJ2-7; no clear D. The input for sequencing was peripheral blood, taken on day 0 of MenACWY control vaccination. This TCR came from an adult in good health. The CDR3 DNA follows: TGTGCCAGCTCACCGGTAGGGCTGCCCTACGAGCAGTACTTC. This codes for CASSPVGLPYEQYF.